A single count supports the clone carrying this TCR beta chain. This CDR3 is built from 18 residues. V was trimmed by 0 bases and J by 1 base, leaving 16 bases between them. The germline V gene has CDR1 MNHEY and CDR2 SVGEGT. This entry is derived from a study of blood T cell repertoires in COVID-19. The overall study: T cells, B-cell-depleted T cells, or PBMCs provided the cDNA or gDNA that served as material.

TCRdb keeps only in-frame clones here, not all; method: immunoSEQ multiplex PCR. The repertoire holds some 340,000 clones, with 90% to 95% as singletons. Those designated as exposed participants met a COVID-19 case within 2 weeks before study entry. Sequenced sample: PBMCs or T cells enriched from blood (not recorded which). The gene calls are TRBV6-2 or TRBV6-3 and TRBJ2-1; no firm D call. The clonotype was recovered from a woman aged 25-40 years who had been exposed to COVID-19. The CDR3 region has the DNA TGTGCCAGCAGTTACTCGGGCCGGCGCCTGGCTTCCTACAATGAGCAGTTCTTC. As protein: CASSYSGRRLASYNEQFF.